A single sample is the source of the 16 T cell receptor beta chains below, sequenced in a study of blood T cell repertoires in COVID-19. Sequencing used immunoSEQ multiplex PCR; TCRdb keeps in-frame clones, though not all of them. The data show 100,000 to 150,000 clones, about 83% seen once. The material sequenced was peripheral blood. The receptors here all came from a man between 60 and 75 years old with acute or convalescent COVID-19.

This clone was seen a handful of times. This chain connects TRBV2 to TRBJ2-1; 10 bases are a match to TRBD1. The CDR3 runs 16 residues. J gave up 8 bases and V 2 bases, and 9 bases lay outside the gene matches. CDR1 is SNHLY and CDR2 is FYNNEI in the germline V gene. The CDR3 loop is CASSELGTGVADEQFF. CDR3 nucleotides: TGTGCCAGCAGTGAACTGGGGACAGGGGTTGCCGATGAGCAGTTCTTC.

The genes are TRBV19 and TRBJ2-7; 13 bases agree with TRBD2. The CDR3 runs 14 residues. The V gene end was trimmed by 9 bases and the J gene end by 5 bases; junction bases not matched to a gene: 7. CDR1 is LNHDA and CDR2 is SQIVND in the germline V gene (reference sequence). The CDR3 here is CASRWTSGSNEQYF. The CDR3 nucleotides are TGTGCCAGCCGATGGACTAGCGGGAGTAACGAGCAGTACTTC.

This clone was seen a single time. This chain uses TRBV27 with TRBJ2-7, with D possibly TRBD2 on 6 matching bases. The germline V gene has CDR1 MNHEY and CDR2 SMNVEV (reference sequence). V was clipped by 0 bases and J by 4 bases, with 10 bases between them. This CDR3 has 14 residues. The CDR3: CASSLSILAYEQYF. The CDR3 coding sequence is TGTGCCAGCAGTTTATCGATACTAGCTTACGAGCAGTACTTC.

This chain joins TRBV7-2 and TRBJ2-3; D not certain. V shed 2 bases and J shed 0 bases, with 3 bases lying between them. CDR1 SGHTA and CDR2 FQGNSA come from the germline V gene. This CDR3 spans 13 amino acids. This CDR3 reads CASSLPSTDTQYF. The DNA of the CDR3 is TGTGCCAGCAGCTTACCAAGCACAGATACGCAGTATTTT.

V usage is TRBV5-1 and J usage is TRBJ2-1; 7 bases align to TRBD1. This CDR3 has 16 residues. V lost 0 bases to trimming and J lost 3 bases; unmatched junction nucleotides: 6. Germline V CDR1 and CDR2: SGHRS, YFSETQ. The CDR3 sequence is CASSLVPGQIYNEQFF. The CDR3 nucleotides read TGCGCCAGCAGCTTGGTACCGGGACAGATCTACAATGAGCAGTTCTTC.

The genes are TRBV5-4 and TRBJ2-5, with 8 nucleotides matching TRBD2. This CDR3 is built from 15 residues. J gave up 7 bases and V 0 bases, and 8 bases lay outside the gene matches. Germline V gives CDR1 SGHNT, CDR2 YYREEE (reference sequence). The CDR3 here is CASSLVGLDIGTQYF. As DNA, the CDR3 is TGTGCCAGCAGCTTGGTGGGACTAGACATTGGGACCCAGTACTTC.

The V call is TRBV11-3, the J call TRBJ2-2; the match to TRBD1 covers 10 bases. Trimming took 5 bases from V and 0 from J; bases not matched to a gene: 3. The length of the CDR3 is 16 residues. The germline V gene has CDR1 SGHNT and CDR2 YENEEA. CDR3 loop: CASSATGGSNTGELFF. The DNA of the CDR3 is TGTGCCAGCAGCGCGACAGGGGGCTCGAACACCGGGGAGCTGTTTTTT.

The CDR3 is CASSLSTGGRQPQHF. The CDR3, as DNA: TGTGCCAGCAGCCTTTCCACAGGGGGGCGGCAGCCCCAGCATTTT. The V gene is TRBV28, the J gene TRBJ1-5; 8 nucleotides align to TRBD1. Germline trimming cut 6 bases from V and 7 bases from J; bases unmatched to any gene: 11. Germline V CDR1 and CDR2: MDHEN, SYDVKM. This CDR3 is built from 15 residues.

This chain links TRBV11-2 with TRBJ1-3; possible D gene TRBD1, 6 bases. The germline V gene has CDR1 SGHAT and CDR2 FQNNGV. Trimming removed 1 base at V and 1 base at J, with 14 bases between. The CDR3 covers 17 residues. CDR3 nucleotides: TGTGCCAGCAGCTTAGTTCGCCAGGGGCTTTCTGGAAACACCATATATTTT. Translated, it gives CASSLVRQGLSGNTIYF.

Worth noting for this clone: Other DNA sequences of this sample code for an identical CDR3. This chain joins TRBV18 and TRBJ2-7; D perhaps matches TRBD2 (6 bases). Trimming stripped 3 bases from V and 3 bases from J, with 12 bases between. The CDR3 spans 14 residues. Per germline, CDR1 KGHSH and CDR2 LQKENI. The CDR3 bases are TGTGCCAGCTCACCGGGACTGGTGAGCTACGAGCAGTACTTC. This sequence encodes CASSPGLVSYEQYF.

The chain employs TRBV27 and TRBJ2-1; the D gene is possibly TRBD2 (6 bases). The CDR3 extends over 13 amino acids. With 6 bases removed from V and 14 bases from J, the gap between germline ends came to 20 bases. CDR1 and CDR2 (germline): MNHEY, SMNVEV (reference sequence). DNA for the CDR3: TGTGCCAGCAGCCTCCCCTCGGGGCGGGAAGAGTTCTTC. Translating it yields CASSLPSGREEFF.

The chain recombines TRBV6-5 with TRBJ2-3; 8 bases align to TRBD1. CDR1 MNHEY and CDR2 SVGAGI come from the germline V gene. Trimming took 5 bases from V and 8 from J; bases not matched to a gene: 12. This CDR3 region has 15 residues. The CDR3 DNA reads TGTGCCAGCAGTCCCGGACAGGGCGCGGCTGGTACGCAGTATTTT. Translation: CASSPGQGAAGTQYF.

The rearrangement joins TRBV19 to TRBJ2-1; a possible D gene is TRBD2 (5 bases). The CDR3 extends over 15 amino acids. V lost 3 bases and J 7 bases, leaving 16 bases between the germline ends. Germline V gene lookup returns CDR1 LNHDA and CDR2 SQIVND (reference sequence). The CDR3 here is CASSMRQRFWNEQFF. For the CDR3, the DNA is TGTGCCAGTAGTATGCGGCAGCGGTTCTGGAATGAGCAGTTCTTC.

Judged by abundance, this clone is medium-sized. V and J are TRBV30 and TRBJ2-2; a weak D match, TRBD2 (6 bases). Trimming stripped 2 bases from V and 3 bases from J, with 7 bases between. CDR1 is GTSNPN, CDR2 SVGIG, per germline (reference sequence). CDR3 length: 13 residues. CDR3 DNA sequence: TGTGCCTGGAGTTGGGGGGACACCGGGGAGCTGTTTTTT. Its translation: CAWSWGDTGELFF.

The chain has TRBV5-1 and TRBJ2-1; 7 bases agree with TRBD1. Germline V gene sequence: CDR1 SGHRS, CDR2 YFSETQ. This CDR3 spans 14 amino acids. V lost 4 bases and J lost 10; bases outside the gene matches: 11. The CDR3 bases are TGCGCCAGCAGCCCTAACACAGGGGCTGGGGAGCAGTTCTTC. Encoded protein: CASSPNTGAGEQFF. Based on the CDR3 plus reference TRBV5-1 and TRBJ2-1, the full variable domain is KAGVTQTPRYLIKTRGQQVTLSCSPISGHRSVSWYQQTPGQGLQFLFEYFSETQRNKGNFPGRFSGRQFSNSRSEMNVSTLELGDSALYLCASSPNTGAGEQFFGPGTRLTVL.

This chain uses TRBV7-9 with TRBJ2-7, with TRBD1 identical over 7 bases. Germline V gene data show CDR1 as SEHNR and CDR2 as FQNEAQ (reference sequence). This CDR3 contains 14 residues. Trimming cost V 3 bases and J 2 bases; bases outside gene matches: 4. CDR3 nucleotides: TGTGCCAGCAGCTTTTTAGGGGGCCCCTACGAGCAGTACTTC. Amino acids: CASSFLGGPYEQYF.